The source of this T cell receptor beta chain is a study of regulatory T cells in long-lasting Graves disease. The wider study: Graves' patients who were just diagnosed had used antithyroid drugs for under 3 months.

As to time point: newly diagnosed GD, antithyroid drugs for less than 3 months. Extracted RNA from PBMCs served as the source of the TCR library. Relying on iRepertoire HTBI primers and Arm-PCR of CDR3 regions, the team built TCR beta libraries. MiXCR, applied by TCRdb to the multiplex PCR reads, yields one record per CDR3 protein. Among approximately 560,000 distinct CDR3 sequences listed, about 16% were seen once. The CDR3 spans 13 residues. V was trimmed by 4 bases and J by 4 bases, leaving 8 bases between them. Per the germline V gene, CDR1 is LGHDT and CDR2 is YNNKEL (reference sequence). The same sample was also studied in work on T cells in Graves' hyperthyroidism and ophthalmopathy. Per that paper: Clinical symptoms, serum thyroxine, TRAb, thyroid ultrasound and orbital computed tomography informed diagnoses. Clonotypes that were expanded in thyroid above 0.001 mostly appeared in blood too. Progression to ophthalmopathy was predicted a median of about 6.6 months early.

V is TRBV3-1 and J is TRBJ1-5; D not resolved. The origin of this receptor is a man between 18 and 35 years old with Graves disease. This material consisted of peripheral blood mononuclear cells (PBMCs), taken at new diagnosis, from a patient treated with antithyroid drugs. This CDR3 is CASSPRPNQPQHF. In DNA, the CDR3 is TGTGCCAGCAGCCCCAGGCCGAATCAGCCCCAGCATTTT.